Detailed here is one TCR beta chain. No cognate antigen has been identified for it. No much larger clone is present one base from it, and per-base qualities are unavailable. These data belong to a study of tumor-infiltrating lymphocytes in oesophageal squamous cell carcinoma (TCRdb year 2016). The CDR3, from cysteine to phenylalanine, totals 14 residues. The read is trimmed to its CDR3 DNA, 42 bases read in frame from base 1. V and J are truncated by 1 base and 6 bases respectively, leaving an intervening sequence of 12 bases. CDR1 is given as SGHTA and CDR2 as FQGNSA, both from the germline V gene. Library generation was performed with PCR. Sequenced using an Illumina HiSeq 2000. The public reads were reprocessed in TCRdb via fastp at Q25 and MiXCR, keeping in-frame beta chains. Each entry merges the rows of one CDR3 protein and shows their most common DNA and genes. The sample table contains roughly 20,000 distinct CDR3 sequences; only one count was recorded for 35% to 45% of them. The ten biggest clones cover approximately 18% of the sample.

This TCR came from a female donor with esophageal squamous cell carcinoma. The sample taken for sequencing was normal esophageal tissue next to the tumor. The sequence is built from TRBV7-2 and TRBJ1-1; possibly the D gene is TRBD1, per 6 matching bases. The bases read TGTGCCAGCAGCTTAGACAGGGATACCGCTGAAGCTTTCTTT. This yields the protein CASSLDRDTAEAFF.